The sequence of this T cell receptor beta chain was determined in a study of blood T cell repertoires in COVID-19. CDR1 KGHSH and CDR2 LQKENI come from the germline V gene. Trimming took off 5 bases at V and 4 bases at J, with 8 bases between the two ends. This CDR3 contains 12 residues. The repertoire was sequenced with immunoSEQ multiplex PCR; TCRdb's copy has only in-frame clones and lacks some. This sample yields 140,000 to 150,000 clones, of which under 90% are seen a single time; 3.5% belongs to the top ten. The origin of this receptor is a man aged 65 to 85 who had recovered from COVID-19. The chain combines TRBV18 with TRBJ1-2; no reliable D call. Sequenced material: peripheral blood. The CDR3 DNA reads TGTGCCAGCTCATCAGACATCTATGGCTACACCTTC. This codes for CASSSDIYGYTF.